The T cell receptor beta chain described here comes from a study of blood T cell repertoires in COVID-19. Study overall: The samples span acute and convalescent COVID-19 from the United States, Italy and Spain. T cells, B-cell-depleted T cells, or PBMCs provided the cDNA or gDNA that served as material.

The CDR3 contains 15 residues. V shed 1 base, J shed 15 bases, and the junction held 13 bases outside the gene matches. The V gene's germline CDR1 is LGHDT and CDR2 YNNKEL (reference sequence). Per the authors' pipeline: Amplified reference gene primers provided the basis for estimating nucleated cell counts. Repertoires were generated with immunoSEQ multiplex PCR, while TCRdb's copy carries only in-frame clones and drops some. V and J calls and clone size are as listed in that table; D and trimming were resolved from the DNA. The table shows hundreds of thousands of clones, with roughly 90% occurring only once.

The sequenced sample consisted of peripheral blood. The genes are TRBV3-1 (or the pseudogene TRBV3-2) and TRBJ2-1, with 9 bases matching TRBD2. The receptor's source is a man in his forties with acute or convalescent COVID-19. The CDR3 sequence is CASSQGPDSGSRAFF. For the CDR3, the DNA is TGTGCCAGCAGCCAAGGTCCGGATAGCGGGAGTAGGGCGTTCTTC.